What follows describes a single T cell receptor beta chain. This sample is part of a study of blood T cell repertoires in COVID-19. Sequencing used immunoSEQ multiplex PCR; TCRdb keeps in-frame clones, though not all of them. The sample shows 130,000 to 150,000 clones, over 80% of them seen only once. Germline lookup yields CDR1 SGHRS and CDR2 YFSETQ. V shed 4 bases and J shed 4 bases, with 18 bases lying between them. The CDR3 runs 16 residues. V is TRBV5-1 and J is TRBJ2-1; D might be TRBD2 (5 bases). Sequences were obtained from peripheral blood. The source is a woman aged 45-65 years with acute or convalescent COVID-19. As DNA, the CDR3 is TGCGCCAGCAGCCCCTCAGGAGCGGAGATATACAATGAGCAGTTCTTC. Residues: CASSPSGAEIYNEQFF.